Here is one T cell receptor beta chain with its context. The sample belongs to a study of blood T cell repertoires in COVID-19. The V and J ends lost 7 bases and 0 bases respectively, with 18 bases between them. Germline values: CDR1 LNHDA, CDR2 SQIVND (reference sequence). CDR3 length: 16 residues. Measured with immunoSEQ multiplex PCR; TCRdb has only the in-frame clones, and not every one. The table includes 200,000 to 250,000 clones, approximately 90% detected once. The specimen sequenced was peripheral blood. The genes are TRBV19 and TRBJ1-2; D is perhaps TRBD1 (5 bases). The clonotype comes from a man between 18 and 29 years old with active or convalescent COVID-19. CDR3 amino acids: CASTLGDYTTNYGYTF. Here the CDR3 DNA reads TGTGCCAGTACCCTTGGGGACTACACAACTAACTATGGCTACACCTTC. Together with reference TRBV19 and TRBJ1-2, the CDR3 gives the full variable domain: DGGITQSPKYLFRKEGQNVTLSCEQNLNHDAMYWYRQDPGQGLRLIYYSQIVNDFQKGDIAEGYSVSREKKESFPLTVTSAQKNPTAFYLCASTLGDYTTNYGYTFGSGTRLTVV.